Following are 25 T cell receptor beta chains from one sample sequenced in a study of OX40 agonist ivuxolimab in advanced cancers. Method: immunoSEQ multiplex PCR; TCRdb's copy keeps in-frame clones and lacks some. In the table there are tens of thousands of clones, 92% of which are singletons. Material: CD4+ or CD8+ T cells sorted from blood, obtained in a trial of the OX40 agonist ivuxolimab. The receptors were sampled from an adult with an advanced solid tumor such as melanoma, head and neck, liver or kidney cancer.

The chain has TRBV13 and TRBJ2-5, with D tentatively TRBD1 (6 bases). This CDR3 is 14 amino acids long. Between the trimmed V and J ends, which lost 7 bases and 5 bases, there was a span of 17 bases. The germline gives CDR1 PRHDT, CDR2 FYEKMQ (reference sequence). The CDR3 DNA reads TGTGCCAGCATCCTACGAGGGGGTATGGAGACCCAGTACTTC. Its protein product is CASILRGGMETQYF.

This clone was observed a single time. V is TRBV27 and J is TRBJ2-7, with 7 bases that match TRBD2. The germline gives CDR1 MNHEY, CDR2 SMNVEV (reference sequence). The CDR3 is 13 amino acids. The ends lost 4 bases at V and 5 bases at J; junction bases unmatched: 5. CDR3 in amino acids: CASSYGGGNEQYF. CDR3 sequence (DNA): TGTGCCAGCAGTTACGGGGGAGGGAACGAGCAGTACTTC.

This chain joins TRBV7-3 and TRBJ2-7; 7 bases are a match to TRBD2. V dropped 5 bases and J dropped 4; count of bases not matched to a gene: 8. The CDR3 is made up of 14 amino acids. Per the germline V gene, CDR1 is SGHTA and CDR2 is FQGTGA. The DNA of the CDR3 is TGTGCCAGCAGCCCGGGGGTAGCGGGTTACGAGCAGTACTTC. Translated, it gives CASSPGVAGYEQYF. The whole variable domain, remainder taken from reference TRBV7-3 and TRBJ2-7, is GAGVSQTPSNKVTEKGKYVELRCDPISGHTALYWYRQSLGQGPEFLIYFQGTGAADDSGLPNDRFFAVRPEGSVSTLKIQRTERGDSAVYLCASSPGVAGYEQYFGPGTRLTVT.

This clone showed up just once. V gene TRBV6-1 combines with J gene TRBJ2-7; D gene ambiguous. Germline V gene sequence: CDR1 MNHNS, CDR2 SASEGT. V was clipped by 0 bases and J by 0 bases, with 12 bases between them. The CDR3 covers 16 residues. DNA for the CDR3: TGTGCCAGCAGTGAAGCGCGTATGGTCCTCTCCTACGAGCAGTACTTC. This encodes CASSEARMVLSYEQYF.

The J gene is TRBJ1-4, the V gene TRBV28; no clear D. The CDR3 is made up of 15 amino acids. V lost 5 bases and J lost 2, with 12 bases in between. The germline CDR1 and CDR2 sequences are MDHEN and SYDVKM. CDR3 sequence reads: CASSGPGPTNEKLFF. As DNA, the CDR3 is TGTGCCAGCAGTGGTCCGGGCCCGACTAATGAAAAACTGTTTTTT.

The V gene is TRBV19, the J gene TRBJ2-1, with D perhaps assigned TRBD1 or TRBD2 (6 bases each). The V end was cut by 4 bases, the J end by 0 bases, with 10 bases between. This CDR3 has 15 residues. CDR1 and CDR2 (germline): LNHDA, SQIVND (reference sequence). The CDR3 DNA follows: TGTGCCAGTAGTACGGGGGCTAGCTCCTACAATGAGCAGTTCTTC. Amino acids: CASSTGASSYNEQFF.

V gene TRBV27 combines with J gene TRBJ2-7, with D maybe TRBD1 (5 bases). V was clipped by 6 bases and J by 4 bases, with 13 bases between them. Germline values: CDR1 MNHEY, CDR2 SMNVEV (reference sequence). This CDR3 has 13 amino acids. The CDR3 nucleotides read TGTGCCAGCAGCTGGACAAGGGGTTACGAGCAGTACTTC. Translation: CASSWTRGYEQYF.

The chain joins TRBV6-4 to TRBJ1-5, with D possibly being TRBD1 (5 bases). V lost 3 bases and J 4 bases, leaving 13 bases between the germline ends. Germline values: CDR1 MRHNA, CDR2 SNTAGT. The CDR3 loop spans 15 amino acids. DNA of the CDR3: TGTGCCAGCAGTGAGGGGCGCTTCCCTAATCAGCCCCAGCATTTT. This translates into CASSEGRFPNQPQHF.

The genes are TRBV6-4 and TRBJ2-3; perhaps TRBD2 as D (5 bases). The CDR3 is made up of 20 amino acids. The germline V gene has CDR1 MRHNA and CDR2 SNTAGT. V was pared by 3 bases and J by 0 bases, with 25 bases between. The CDR3 DNA sequence: TGTGCCAGCAGTGATCGGGTTATTACTAGAGAAGGGCGTAGCACAGATACGCAGTATTTT. This sequence encodes CASSDRVITREGRSTDTQYF.

V and J are TRBV27 and TRBJ2-5, with unresolved D. Germline V gives CDR1 MNHEY, CDR2 SMNVEV (reference sequence). The V end was cut by 3 bases, the J end by 5 bases, with 10 bases between. The CDR3 is 13 amino acids. The CDR3 loop is CASSFVGSETQYF. The CDR3 nucleotides read TGTGCCAGCAGTTTCGTGGGGTCGGAGACCCAGTACTTC.

This clone has just one count. This chain uses TRBV27 with TRBJ2-7; D possibly matches TRBD1 or TRBD2 (5 bases each). CDR3 length: 16 amino acids. V lost 2 bases and J 3 bases, leaving 17 bases between the germline ends. Germline V gene lookup returns CDR1 MNHEY and CDR2 SMNVEV (reference sequence). The CDR3 region is CASSLNPGRGLYEQYF. The DNA of the CDR3 is TGTGCCAGCAGTTTAAACCCGGGGCGAGGCCTCTACGAGCAGTACTTC.

V and J are TRBV7-8 and TRBJ2-7; D gene ambiguous. Germline lookup yields CDR1 SGHVS and CDR2 FQNEAQ. V lost 0 bases, J lost 3 bases, and 12 bases lay in between. This CDR3 comprises 15 residues. The CDR3 DNA reads as TGTGCCAGCAGCTTAGCGGCGGTTTCCCACTACGAGCAGTACTTC. Translating gives CASSLAAVSHYEQYF.

The chain links TRBV7-9 to TRBJ2-7; unclear D gene. The V end was cut by 3 bases, the J end by 0 bases, with 3 bases between. From germline, CDR1 is SEHNR and CDR2 FQNEAQ (reference sequence). The CDR3 totals 12 residues. The DNA of the CDR3 is TGTGCCAGCAGCTTTCCCTCCTACGAGCAGTACTTC. This codes for CASSFPSYEQYF.

The chain employs TRBV19 and TRBJ2-3; TRBD1 aligns across 7 bases. The CDR3 contains 12 residues. The V gene's germline CDR1 is LNHDA and CDR2 SQIVND (reference sequence). The J segment lost 8 bases and the V segment lost 3 bases, leaving 2 bases of the junction unmatched. The CDR3 loop reads CASSIQGVTQYF. CDR3 bases: TGTGCCAGTAGTATTCAGGGGGTTACGCAGTATTTT.

The chain joins TRBV27 to TRBJ2-1, with 7 nucleotides matching TRBD2. This CDR3 is built from 15 residues. The germline gives CDR1 MNHEY, CDR2 SMNVEV (reference sequence). J lost 2 bases, V lost 5 bases, and 6 bases had no gene match. In DNA, the CDR3 is TGTGCCAGCAGTCCCGGACTAGTCGCCTACAATGAGCAGTTCTTC. Translated: CASSPGLVAYNEQFF.

The chain couples TRBV30 to TRBJ1-1; D not resolved. Deletions cut 0 bases from V and 4 bases from J, with 9 bases between. The germline gives CDR1 GTSNPN, CDR2 SVGIG (reference sequence). The CDR3 is made up of 13 amino acids. The CDR3 sequence: CAWSVAGFTEAFF. The CDR3 DNA reads TGTGCCTGGAGTGTGGCGGGGTTCACTGAAGCTTTCTTT.

The chain is built from TRBV7-9 and TRBJ1-2; 8 bases agree with TRBD1. V lost 2 bases to trimming and J lost 3 bases; unmatched junction nucleotides: 5. The CDR3 length is 15 residues. Per the germline V gene, CDR1 is SEHNR and CDR2 is FQNEAQ (reference sequence). The CDR3 nucleotides read TGTGCCAGCAGCTTATCGGACAGGGCGGACTATGGCTACACCTTC. It translates to CASSLSDRADYGYTF. The whole variable domain, filled in from reference TRBV7-9 and TRBJ1-2, reads DTGVSQNPRHKITKRGQNVTFRCDPISEHNRLYWYRQTLGQGPEFLTYFQNEAQLEKSRLLSDRFSAERPKGSFSTLEIQRTEQGDSAMYLCASSLSDRADYGYTFGSGTRLTVV.

V and J are TRBV27 and TRBJ2-7; 7 nucleotides align to TRBD2. This CDR3 has 15 residues. Germline loops: CDR1 MNHEY, CDR2 SMNVEV (reference sequence). Losses at the gene ends were 2 bases for V and 4 bases for J; bases not matched to a gene: 8. DNA of the CDR3: TGTGCCAGCAGTTTAGGGACTACCCTCGTGTACGAGCAGTACTTC. This encodes CASSLGTTLVYEQYF.

The V call is TRBV6-5, the J call TRBJ2-3, with 8 bases fitting TRBD1. The CDR3 is 14 residues long. The V and J ends lost 5 bases and 4 bases, in that order; junction bases with no gene match: 5. CDR1 is MNHEY, CDR2 SVGAGI, per germline. The CDR3 bases are TGTGCCAGCAGTACAGGGGGTTGGGCAGATACGCAGTATTTT. As protein: CASSTGGWADTQYF.

The rearrangement links TRBV21-1 to TRBJ1-4; TRBD1, the table's D call, lacks a check against the DNA. TRBV21-1 is reported as a pseudogene. The CDR3 is 16 residues long. The DNA for the CDR3 is TGTGCCAGCAGCGTGGGCCAGACAGGGGACGGTGAAAAACTGTTTTTT. It codes for CASSVGQTGDGEKLFF.

This clone rates as medium-sized. The V call is TRBV27, the J call TRBJ1-1, with D uncertain. This CDR3 contains 15 residues. Germline CDR1 and CDR2: MNHEY and SMNVEV (reference sequence). Trimming removed 8 bases from V and 1 base from J, with 17 bases in between. This CDR3 is CASRTPERENTEAFF. The DNA for the CDR3 is TGTGCCAGCCGAACACCCGAAAGGGAGAACACTGAAGCTTTCTTT.

The gene calls are TRBV14 and TRBJ2-1, with 8 bases aligning to TRBD1. J lost 3 bases, V lost 8 bases, and 6 bases had no gene match. The CDR3 is 14 amino acids. CDR1 SGHDN and CDR2 FVKESK come from the germline V gene. DNA for the CDR3: TGTGCCAGCTCCGGGACAGGATACTACAATGAGCAGTTCTTC. It codes for CASSGTGYYNEQFF.

The chain couples TRBV9 to TRBJ2-7; 7 positions agree with TRBD1. Germline values: CDR1 SGDLS, CDR2 YYNGEE. The CDR3 sequence is 14 residues long. V lost 0 bases to trimming and J lost 3 bases; unmatched junction nucleotides: 3. CDR3 coding DNA: TGTGCCAGCAGCGTAGCCGGGACAGTCTACGAGCAGTACTTC. Translated: CASSVAGTVYEQYF.

This clone was counted a single time. This chain links TRBV10-3 with TRBJ2-7; D is unresolved. Trimming pared 10 bases from V and 0 bases from J, leaving 13 bases between. CDR3 length equals 13 residues. The germline V gene encodes CDR1 ENHRY and CDR2 SYGVKD. The CDR3 here is CASNGPSSYEQYF. CDR3 sequence (DNA): TGTGCCAGCAATGGACCAAGCTCCTACGAGCAGTACTTC.

V is TRBV11-2 and J is TRBJ2-7, with D unclear. Germline V gene lookup returns CDR1 SGHAT and CDR2 FQNNGV. The CDR3 extends over 13 amino acids. With 3 bases removed from V and 3 bases from J, the gap between germline ends came to 9 bases. The CDR3 coding sequence is TGTGCCAGCAGCTTTTCAGGTGACTACGAGCAGTACTTC. Its translation: CASSFSGDYEQYF.